What follows is one T cell receptor (beta chain) and its context. What antigen it recognizes has not been identified. It has no much larger one-base neighbor in the sample; base qualities were not kept. This sample is drawn from a study of beta chain features in type 1 diabetes (dated by TCRdb to the late 2010s). As for the study more broadly: Mean age, gender distribution, total cell number and subset yield did not differ between patients and healthy donors. Across all samples, some 100,000,000 sorted cells were examined, and cell number per subset correlated strongly with RNA yield. The study compared TCRB repertoires of sorted circulating CD4+ T cell subsets between recently diagnosed type 1 diabetes patients and matched healthy donors. Naive and central memory subsets were obtained from all 30 or so donors, but regulatory and stem cell-like memory subsets were isolated from only 8 patients and roughly eight healthy donors.

Trimming costs V 6 bases and J 11 bases, and their ends lie 7 bases apart. The CDR1 and CDR2 encoded by the germline V gene (reference sequence) are DFQATT and SNEGSKA. The CDR3 covers 8 residues, taking in both the cysteine and the phenylalanine. The retained sequence is limited to the CDR3, 24 bases, with the frame set at the first base. From each donor, a single peripheral blood sample of approximately 120 mL on average was drawn into heparinised tubes. A BD FACSAria II and a panel including CD45RO, CCR7, CD25, CD127, CD95 and CD27 were used to sort naive, central memory, regulatory and stem cell-like memory CD4+ T cells. A purity above 95% was achieved for all sorted populations. PBMCs were isolated right away by Lymphoprep density gradient centrifugation and were stained directly, without culture. So that batch effects would be minimized, each experiment stained and sorted samples in pairs, pairing one healthy donor with one patient.

Beyond this particular receptor, the publication reports: Only small numbers of individuals were included in the HLA sub-analyses, which left unresolved whether HLA type had any influence on TCRB rearrangement. Type 1 diabetes patients showed a moderate but significant shortening of TCRB CDR3 length in all four CD4+ subsets. Because cDNA was sequenced instead of genomic DNA, highly expressing activated cells could be over-represented, though the groups showed no difference in activation or CD3 levels. The naive, central memory and regulatory TCRB repertoires appeared to resemble one another more closely among patients than among healthy donors. Shorter templates might have been favored by PCR, but patient and control samples were amplified and corrected together, so both groups would have been affected equally by any skew. Patients with type 1 diabetes made fewer insertions and deleted more nucleotides at VDJ recombination sites, implying thymic rearrangement abnormalities.

All of the isolated RNA was reverse transcribed with the High Capacity cDNA Reverse Transcription Kit, so expressed TCRB transcripts were sequenced. Deep immunoSEQ sequencing was applied to naive, central memory and regulatory T cell samples, giving an average of roughly 3.6 million total reads per sample. Sorted cells were lysed in RLT buffer, and RNA was extracted using DNase-treated RNeasy Micro or Mini kits according to cell number. Each cell subset was processed separately to prevent cross-contamination, with patient and healthy donor samples processed together. Using the immunoSEQ multiplex PCR, TCRB sequences were amplified from cDNA into 87-bp fragments spanning the CDR3 region. Sequencing of the amplicons was done on the Illumina HiSeq platform. For the original study's pipeline: Synthetic template baselines were used to correct PCR bias computationally, reads within Hamming distance 2 were collapsed together, and singletons that could not be merged were discarded. Reads were aligned to IMGT to assign V, D and J genes, CDR3 length, and insertions or deletions at six rearrangement sites. Within each subset, clonotype counts were normalized to sorted cell number, and only after that were true diversity and Gini coefficients computed with the tcR R package. The overlap coefficient, calculated on TCRB nucleotide sequences, was used to quantify repertoire sharing. Out-of-frame TCRB sequences from naive cells were analyzed as a proxy for the pre-selection repertoire. TCRdb limited this immuneACCESS table to in-frame rearrangements with V and J called. A share of clones is missing; checked studies link under half to unresolved V genes, and the rest is unexplained. The D gene and trimming were derived from the DNA, and the V and J assignments and clone size from that table. The sample records some 270,000 clones, about 11% of which are singletons. Of the sample, around 0.017% is held by the ten largest clones.

The chain was built from TRBV20-1 and TRBJ1-1; the D gene assignment is ambiguous. The TCR was taken from a man aged 30 to 45 with type 1 diabetes. The source material was naive CD4+ T cells from blood. The cell subset or site label corresponds to: true naive CD4+ T cells. The DNA sequence is as follows: TGCAGTGCCTCCCGGGCTTTCTTT. Protein translation: CSASRAFF.